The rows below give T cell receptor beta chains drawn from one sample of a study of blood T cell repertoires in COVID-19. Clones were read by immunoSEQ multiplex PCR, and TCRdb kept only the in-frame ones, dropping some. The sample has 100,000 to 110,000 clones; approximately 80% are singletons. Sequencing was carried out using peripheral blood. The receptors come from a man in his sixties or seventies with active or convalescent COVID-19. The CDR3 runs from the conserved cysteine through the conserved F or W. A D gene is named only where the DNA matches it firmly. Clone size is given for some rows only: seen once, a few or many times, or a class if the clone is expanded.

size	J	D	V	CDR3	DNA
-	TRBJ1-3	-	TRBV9	CASSVDGGTVGNTIYF	TGTGCCAGCAGCGTAGATGGGGGGACGGTTGGAAACACCATATATTTT
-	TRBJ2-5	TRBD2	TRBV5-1	CASSLASGGTEQETQYF	TGCGCCAGCAGCTTGGCTAGCGGGGGGACAGAGCAAGAGACCCAGTACTTC
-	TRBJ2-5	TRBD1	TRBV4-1	CASSQDGTGTGVRGETQYF	TGCGCCAGCAGCCAAGATGGGACAGGGACGGGGGTGCGCGGTGAGACCCAGTACTTC
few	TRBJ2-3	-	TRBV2	CASSGPLLERSADTQYF	TGTGCCAGCAGTGGGCCCCTACTAGAAAGGAGCGCAGATACGCAGTATTTT
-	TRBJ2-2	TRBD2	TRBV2	CASSEIGLAGNANTGELFF	TGTGCCAGCAGTGAAATCGGGCTAGCGGGAAACGCGAACACCGGGGAGCTGTTTTTT
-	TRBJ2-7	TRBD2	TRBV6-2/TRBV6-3	CASSSPLLAGVPYEQYF	TGTGCCAGCAGTTCCCCTTTACTAGCGGGCGTCCCCTACGAGCAGTACTTC
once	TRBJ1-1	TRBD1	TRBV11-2	CASSLDRGVRGVEAFF	TGTGCCAGCAGCTTAGATCGAGGTGTCAGGGGGGTTGAAGCTTTCTTT
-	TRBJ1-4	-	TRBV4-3	CASSQGVPGTVNEKLFF	TGCGCCAGCAGCCAGGGCGTACCCGGGACTGTTAATGAAAAACTGTTTTTT
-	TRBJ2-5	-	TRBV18	CASSPRARQETQYF	TGTGCCAGCTCACCTCGAGCCAGGCAAGAGACCCAGTACTTC
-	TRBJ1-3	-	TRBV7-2	CASSQAPLTTLNTIYF	TGTGCCAGCAGCCAAGCCCCCTTAACCACCCTCAACACCATATATTTT
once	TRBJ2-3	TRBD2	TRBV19	CASSIGSGRTDTQYF	TGTGCCAGTAGTATAGGGAGCGGGAGGACAGATACGCAGTATTTT
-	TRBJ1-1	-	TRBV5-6	CASSLGGLTEAFF	TGTGCCAGCAGCTTGGGAGGGCTGACTGAAGCTTTCTTT
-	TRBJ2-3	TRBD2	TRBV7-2	CASSLNSGRDTQYF	TGTGCCAGCAGTTTAAACAGCGGGAGAGATACGCAGTATTTT
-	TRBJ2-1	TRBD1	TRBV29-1	CSGRGLSYNEQFF	TGCAGCGGAAGGGGGCTCTCCTACAATGAGCAGTTCTTC